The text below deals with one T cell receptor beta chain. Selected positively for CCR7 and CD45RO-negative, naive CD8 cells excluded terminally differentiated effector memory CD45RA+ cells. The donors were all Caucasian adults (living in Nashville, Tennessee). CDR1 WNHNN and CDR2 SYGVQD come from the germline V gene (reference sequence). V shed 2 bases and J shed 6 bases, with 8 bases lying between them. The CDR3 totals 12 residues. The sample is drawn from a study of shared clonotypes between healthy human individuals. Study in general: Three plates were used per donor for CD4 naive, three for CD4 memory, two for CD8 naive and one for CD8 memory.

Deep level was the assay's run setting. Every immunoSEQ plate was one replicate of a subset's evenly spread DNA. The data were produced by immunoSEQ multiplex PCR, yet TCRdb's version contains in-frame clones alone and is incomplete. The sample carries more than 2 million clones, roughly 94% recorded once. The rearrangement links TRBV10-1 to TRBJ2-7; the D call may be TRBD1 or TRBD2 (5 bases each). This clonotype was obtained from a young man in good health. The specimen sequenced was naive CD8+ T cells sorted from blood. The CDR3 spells CASSEEGSEQYF. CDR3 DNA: TGCGCCAGCAGTGAGGAGGGGTCCGAGCAGTACTTC.